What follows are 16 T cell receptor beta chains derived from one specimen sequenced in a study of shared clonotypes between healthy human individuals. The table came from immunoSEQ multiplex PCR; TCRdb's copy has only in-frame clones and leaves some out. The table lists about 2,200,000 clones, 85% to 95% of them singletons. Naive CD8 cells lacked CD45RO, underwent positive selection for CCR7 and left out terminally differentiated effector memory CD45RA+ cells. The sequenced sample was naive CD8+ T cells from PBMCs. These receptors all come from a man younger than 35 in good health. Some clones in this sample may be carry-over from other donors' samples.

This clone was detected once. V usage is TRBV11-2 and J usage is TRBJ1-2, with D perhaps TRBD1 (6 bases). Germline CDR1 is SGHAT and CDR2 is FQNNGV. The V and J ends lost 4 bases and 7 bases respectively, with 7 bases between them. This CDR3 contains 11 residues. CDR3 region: CASSSTGGYTF. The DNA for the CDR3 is TGTGCCAGCAGCTCGACAGGTGGCTACACCTTC. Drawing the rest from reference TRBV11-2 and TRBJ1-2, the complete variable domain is EAGVAQSPRYKIIEKRQSVAFWCNPISGHATLYWYQQILGQGPKLLIQFQNNGVVDDSQLPKDRFSAERLKGVDSTLKIQPAKLEDSAVYLCASSSTGGYTFGSGTRLTVV.

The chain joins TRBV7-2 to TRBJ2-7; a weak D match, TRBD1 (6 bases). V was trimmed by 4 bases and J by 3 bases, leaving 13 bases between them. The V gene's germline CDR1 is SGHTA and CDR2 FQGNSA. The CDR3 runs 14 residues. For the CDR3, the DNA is TGTGCCAGCAGCTCCTCACAGGGTTACTACGAGCAGTACTTC. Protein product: CASSSSQGYYEQYF.

The CDR3 here is CATSRDWSYGYTF. DNA for the CDR3: TGTGCCACCAGCAGAGATTGGTCCTATGGCTACACCTTC. J is TRBJ1-2 and V is TRBV15; D gene unclear. Trimming removed 0 bases at V and 4 bases at J, with 6 bases between. The length of the CDR3 is 13 residues. Per the germline V gene, CDR1 is LNHNV and CDR2 is YYDKDF (reference sequence).

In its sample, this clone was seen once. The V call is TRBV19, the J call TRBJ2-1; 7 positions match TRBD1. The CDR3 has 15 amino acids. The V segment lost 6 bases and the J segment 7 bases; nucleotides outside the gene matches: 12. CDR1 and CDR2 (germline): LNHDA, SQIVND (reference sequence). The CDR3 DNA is TGTGCCAGTAGCCCCGCAGGGGGTGCATGGAATGAGCAGTTCTTC. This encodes CASSPAGGAWNEQFF.

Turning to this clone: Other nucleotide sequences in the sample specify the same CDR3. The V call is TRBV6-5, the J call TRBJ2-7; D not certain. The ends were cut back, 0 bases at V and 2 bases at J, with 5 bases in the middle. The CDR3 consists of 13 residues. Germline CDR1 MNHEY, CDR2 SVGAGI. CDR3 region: CASSYSRTYEQYF. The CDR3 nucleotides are TGTGCCAGCAGTTACTCCCGAACCTACGAGCAGTACTTC.

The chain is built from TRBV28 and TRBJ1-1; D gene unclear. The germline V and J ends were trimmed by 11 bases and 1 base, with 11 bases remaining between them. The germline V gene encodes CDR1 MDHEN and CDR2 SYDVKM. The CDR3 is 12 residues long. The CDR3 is CADAPQNTEAFF. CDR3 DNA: TGTGCCGACGCACCACAGAACACTGAAGCTTTCTTT.

CDR3 in amino acids: CAISGPGTSGSSYEQYF. CDR3 nucleotide sequence: TGTGCCATCAGTGGGCCCGGGACTAGCGGGAGCTCCTACGAGCAGTACTTC. The chain joins TRBV10-3 to TRBJ2-7, with 14 bases identical to TRBD2. Per germline, CDR1 ENHRY and CDR2 SYGVKD. The CDR3 spans 17 residues. V gave up 4 bases and J gave up 0 bases; unmatched junction bases: 5.

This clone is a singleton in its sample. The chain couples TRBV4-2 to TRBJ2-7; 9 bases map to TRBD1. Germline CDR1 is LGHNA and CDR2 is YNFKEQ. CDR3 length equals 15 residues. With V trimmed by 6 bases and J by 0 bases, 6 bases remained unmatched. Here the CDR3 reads CASRRGTGTSYEQYF. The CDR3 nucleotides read TGTGCCAGCAGGAGAGGGACAGGGACCTCCTACGAGCAGTACTTC.

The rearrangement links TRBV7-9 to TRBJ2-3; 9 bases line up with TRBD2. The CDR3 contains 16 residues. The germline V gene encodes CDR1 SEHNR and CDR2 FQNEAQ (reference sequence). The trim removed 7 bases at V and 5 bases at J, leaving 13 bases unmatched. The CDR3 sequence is CASTRLGAGGLDTQYF. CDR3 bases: TGTGCCAGCACCCGATTGGGAGCGGGAGGACTAGATACGCAGTATTTT.

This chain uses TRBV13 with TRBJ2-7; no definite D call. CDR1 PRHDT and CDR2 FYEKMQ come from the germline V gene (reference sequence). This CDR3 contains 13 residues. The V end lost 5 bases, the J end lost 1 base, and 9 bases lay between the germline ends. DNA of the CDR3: TGTGCCAGCAGCAAAGAGAATTCCTACGAGCAGTACTTC. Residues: CASSKENSYEQYF.

The CDR3 region has the DNA TGTGCCAGCAGCTTAGGGGTCGGTGAGCACGGACGAGAAAAACTGTTTTTT. It encodes CASSLGVGEHGREKLFF. The gene calls are TRBV7-9 and TRBJ1-4; D unclear. This CDR3 is 17 amino acids long. Looked up from germline, CDR1 is SEHNR and CDR2 is FQNEAQ (reference sequence). Trimming cost V 1 base and J 8 bases, with 20 bases left between them.

In nucleotides, the CDR3 is TGTGCCAGTAGTCTGACCGGGACAACTAACACCGGGGAGCTGTTTTTT. It translates to CASSLTGTTNTGELFF. This sequence joins TRBV19 and TRBJ2-2; TRBD1 might be the D (6 bases). The V end lost 5 bases, the J end lost 2 bases, and 15 bases lay between the germline ends. Looked up from germline, CDR1 is LNHDA and CDR2 is SQIVND (reference sequence). The CDR3 has 16 amino acids.

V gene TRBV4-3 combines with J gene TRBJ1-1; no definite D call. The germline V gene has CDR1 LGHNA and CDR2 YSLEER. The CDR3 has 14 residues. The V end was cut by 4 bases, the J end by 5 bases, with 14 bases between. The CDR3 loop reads CASSLRGGRTEAFF. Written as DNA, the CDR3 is TGCGCCAGCAGCCTCCGAGGAGGGCGGACTGAAGCTTTCTTT.

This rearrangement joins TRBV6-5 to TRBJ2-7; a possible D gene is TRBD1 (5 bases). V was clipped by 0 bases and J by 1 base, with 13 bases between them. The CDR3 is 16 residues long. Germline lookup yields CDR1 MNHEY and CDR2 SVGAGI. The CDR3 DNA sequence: TGTGCCAGCAGTTACTCGGTCGGACATACATCCTACGAGCAGTACTTC. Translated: CASSYSVGHTSYEQYF.

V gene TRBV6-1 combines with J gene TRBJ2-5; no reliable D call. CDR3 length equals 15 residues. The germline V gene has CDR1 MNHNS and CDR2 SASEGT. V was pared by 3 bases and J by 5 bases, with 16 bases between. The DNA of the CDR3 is TGTGCCAGCAGTGAGCTACCGGGCCCCTGGGAGACCCAGTACTTC. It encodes CASSELPGPWETQYF.

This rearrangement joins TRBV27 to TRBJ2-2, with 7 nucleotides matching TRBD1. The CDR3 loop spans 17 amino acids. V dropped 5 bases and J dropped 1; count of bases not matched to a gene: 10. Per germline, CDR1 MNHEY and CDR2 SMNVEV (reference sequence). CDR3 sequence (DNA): TGTGCCAGCAGTCCACTCTCCTGGACAGGGAACACCGGGGAGCTGTTTTTT. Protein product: CASSPLSWTGNTGELFF.